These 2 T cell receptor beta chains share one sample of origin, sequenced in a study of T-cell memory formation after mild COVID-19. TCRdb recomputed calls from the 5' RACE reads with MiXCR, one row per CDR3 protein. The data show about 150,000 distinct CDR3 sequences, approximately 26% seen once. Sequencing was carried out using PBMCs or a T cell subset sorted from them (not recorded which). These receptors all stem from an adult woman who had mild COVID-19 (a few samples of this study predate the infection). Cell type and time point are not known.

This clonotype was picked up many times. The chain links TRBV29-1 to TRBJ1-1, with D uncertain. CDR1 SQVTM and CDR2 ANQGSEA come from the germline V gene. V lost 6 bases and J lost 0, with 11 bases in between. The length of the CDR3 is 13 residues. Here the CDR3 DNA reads TGCAGCGTCAAGGACGGCATGAACACTGAAGCTTTCTTT. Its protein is CSVKDGMNTEAFF.

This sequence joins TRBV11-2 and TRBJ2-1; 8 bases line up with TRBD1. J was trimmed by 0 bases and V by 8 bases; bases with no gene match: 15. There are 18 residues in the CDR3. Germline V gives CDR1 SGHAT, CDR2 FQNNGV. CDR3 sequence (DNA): TGTGCCAGCCTATGGGACAGGCCATCCTTTCGCTCCTACAATGAGCAGTTCTTC. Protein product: CASLWDRPSFRSYNEQFF. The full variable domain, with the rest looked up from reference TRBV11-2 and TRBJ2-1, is EAGVAQSPRYKIIEKRQSVAFWCNPISGHATLYWYQQILGQGPKLLIQFQNNGVVDDSQLPKDRFSAERLKGVDSTLKIQPAKLEDSAVYLCASLWDRPSFRSYNEQFFGPGTRLTVL.